The source of this T cell receptor (beta chain) is a study of T-cell memory formation after mild COVID-19. Study context: Largely, the TCR clusters proved donor specific.

After 5'RACE with constant-segment primers, TCR alpha and TCR beta cDNA libraries carrying sample barcodes and UMIs were obtained. TCRdb redid the calling of the 5' RACE reads with MiXCR, one entry per CDR3 protein. The table records roughly 150,000 distinct CDR3 sequences, 13% of them present only once. Germline V gene sequence: CDR1 ENHRY, CDR2 SYGVKD. V was shortened by 0 bases and J by 4 bases, with 12 bases between the two germline ends. This CDR3 has 15 residues. In its sample, this clonotype was seen a few times. The sequencing sample was made of PBMCs or a T cell subset sorted from them (not recorded which). This receptor was identified in a man between 18 and 29 years old who had mild COVID-19 (a few samples of this study predate the infection). Cell type and time point are not known. The genes are TRBV10-3 and TRBJ1-2; D is perhaps TRBD1 (5 bases). CDR3 protein: CAISESQGRSYGYTF. CDR3 DNA sequence: TGTGCCATCAGTGAGTCCCAGGGAAGAAGCTATGGCTACACCTTC.